The rows below give T cell receptor beta chains drawn from one sample of a study of PD-1 blockade in classical Hodgkin lymphoma. Profiling relied on immunoSEQ multiplex PCR, and the TCRdb table lists in-frame clones only, not all of them. The profile shows some 7,500 clones, about 80% of them singletons. This specimen consisted of peripheral blood mononuclear cells (PBMCs), obtained at baseline. The receptors come from a human donor with classical Hodgkin lymphoma. The CDR3 runs from the conserved cysteine through the conserved F or W. D genes are given only for firm matches. Expanded clones get a size class; other rows say once, few or many, or leave the size out.

TRBV7-2	NA	TRBJ2-5	NA	CASSLEAPASATQYF	TGTGCCAGCAGCTTAGAAGCTCCGGCCAGCGCGACCCAGTACTTC
TRBV27	once	TRBJ2-1	TRBD1	CASSLLGQVMDEQFF	TGTGCCAGCAGTTTACTCGGACAGGTTATGGATGAGCAGTTCTTC
TRBV5-1	NA	TRBJ1-1	NA	CASSLAEGPVNTEAFF	TGCGCCAGCAGCTTGGCCGAGGGGCCGGTGAACACTGAAGCTTTCTTT
TRBV27	NA	TRBJ2-5	TRBD2	CASSLFRLAGGKETQYF	TGTGCCAGCAGTCTTTTCAGACTAGCGGGAGGGAAAGAGACCCAGTACTTC
TRBV7-2	NA	TRBJ2-1	NA	CASSLQFGGNEQFF	TGTGCCAGCAGCTTACAGTTTGGGGGCAATGAGCAGTTCTTC
TRBV5-1	NA	TRBJ2-7	NA	CASSLVTANPYEQYF	TGCGCCAGCAGCTTGGTAACGGCAAATCCCTACGAGCAGTACTTC
TRBV4-3	few	TRBJ1-6	NA	CASSLSTGTNSPLHF	TGCGCCAGCAGCCTTTCCACCGGGACAAATTCACCCCTCCACTTT
TRBV14	NA	TRBJ2-7	NA	CASSQGWGYEQYF	TGTGCCAGCAGCCAAGGGTGGGGGTACGAGCAGTACTTC
TRBV7-9	NA	TRBJ2-4	TRBD1	CASSFHRDREVQYF	TGTGCCAGCAGCTTTCACCGGGACAGGGAGGTTCAGTACTTC
TRBV5-1	NA	TRBJ1-6	NA	CASSPTGIRPAPLHF	TGCGCCAGCAGCCCGACCGGGATCCGTCCTGCGCCCCTCCACTTT
TRBV9	NA	TRBJ1-1	NA	CASSVEQAMNTEAFF	TGTGCCAGCAGCGTAGAACAGGCCATGAACACTGAAGCTTTCTTT
TRBV19	NA	TRBJ2-7	TRBD2	CASSGLAEEQYF	TGTGCCAGTAGCGGACTAGCGGAAGAGCAGTACTTC
TRBV4-1	NA	TRBJ2-7	NA	CASSHLSGRTSYEQYF	TGCGCCAGCAGCCACCTATCGGGCAGGACTTCCTACGAGCAGTACTTC
TRBV7-9	NA	TRBJ1-5	NA	CASSSGVEPQHF	TGTGCCAGCAGCTCCGGCGTGGAGCCCCAGCATTTT
TRBV27	once	TRBJ2-7	NA	CASSLFVQGNEQYF	TGTGCCAGCAGTTTATTTGTCCAGGGCAACGAGCAGTACTTC
TRBV27	few	TRBJ2-2	NA	CASSAGGIHGELFF	TGTGCCAGCAGTGCGGGTGGGATTCACGGGGAGCTGTTTTTT
TRBV18	NA	TRBJ2-7	TRBD2	CASSPDSSGRRYEQYF	TGTGCCAGCTCACCCGACTCTAGCGGGAGGAGATACGAGCAGTACTTC
TRBV5-4	NA	TRBJ2-7	TRBD2	CASSTGLAGGGAAEQYF	TGTGCCAGCAGCACGGGACTAGCGGGAGGTGGGGCCGCCGAGCAGTACTTC
TRBV7-6	NA	TRBJ2-1	NA	CASSLRPISYNEQFF	TGTGCCAGCAGCTTAAGGCCTATCTCATACAATGAGCAGTTCTTC
TRBV7-8	NA	TRBJ1-2	NA	CASSLAPGNTVGYTF	TGTGCCAGCAGCTTAGCCCCAGGGAATACCGTTGGCTACACCTTC
TRBV4-1	NA	TRBJ2-1	NA	CASSLGGEQFF	TGCGCCAGCAGCCTGGGCGGTGAGCAGTTCTTC
TRBV6-5	NA	TRBJ2-7	NA	CASSYEGLPAYEQYF	TGTGCCAGCAGTTACGAAGGACTGCCCGCCTACGAGCAGTACTTC
TRBV7-2	NA	TRBJ2-1	NA	CASRINYNEQFF	TGTGCCAGCAGGATAAATTACAATGAGCAGTTCTTC
TRBV4-2	once	TRBJ2-3	NA	CASSQTSRVDTQYF	TGTGCCAGCAGCCAAACTAGTCGCGTGGATACGCAGTATTTT
TRBV6-5	NA	TRBJ2-1	NA	CASSYTRDLSYNEQFF	TGTGCCAGCAGTTACACCCGCGACCTCTCCTACAATGAGCAGTTCTTC
TRBV4-2	NA	TRBJ2-2	NA	CASSQERGAGTGELFF	TGTGCCAGCAGCCAAGAGAGAGGAGCGGGCACCGGGGAGCTGTTTTTT
TRBV30	NA	TRBJ1-5	TRBD1	CAWSAGTERQPQHF	TGTGCCTGGAGTGCTGGGACAGAGCGACAGCCCCAGCATTTT
TRBV19	NA	TRBJ2-5	NA	CASSIRKNPYTSQETQYF	TGTGCCAGTAGTATTAGGAAAAACCCTTATACGAGTCAAGAGACCCAGTACTTC
TRBV25-1	NA	TRBJ2-1	TRBD2	CASSEPGTSGVNEQFF	TGTGCCAGCAGTGAGCCCGGGACTAGCGGAGTTAATGAGCAGTTCTTC
TRBV19	NA	TRBJ2-6	NA	CASTPRLSSGANVLTF	TGTGCCAGTACACCCCGACTGAGCTCTGGGGCCAACGTCCTGACTTTC
TRBV7-9	NA	TRBJ2-7	TRBD2	CASESGSSYEQYF	TGTGCCAGCGAGAGCGGGAGCTCCTACGAGCAGTACTTC
TRBV6-5	NA	TRBJ2-2	TRBD2	CASTKTSGPTGELFF	TGTGCCAGCACCAAGACTAGCGGGCCCACCGGGGAGCTGTTTTTT
TRBV10-1	NA	TRBJ1-3	NA	CASSRGRSGNTIYF	TGCGCCAGCAGTCGAGGCCGCTCTGGAAACACCATATATTTT
TRBV14	NA	TRBJ2-3	NA	CASSQEGVRDTQYF	TGTGCCAGCAGCCAAGAAGGGGTTAGAGATACGCAGTATTTT
TRBV30	NA	TRBJ2-7	NA	CAWTTTPYEQYF	TGTGCCTGGACGACGACCCCCTACGAGCAGTACTTC
TRBV18	NA	TRBJ2-3	NA	CASSPPRGGGTDTQYF	TGTGCCAGCTCACCACCGAGGGGGGGCGGCACAGATACGCAGTATTTT
TRBV7-2	NA	TRBJ2-3	TRBD2	CASSPKREGVYRDTDTQYF	TGTGCCAGCAGCCCAAAGCGGGAGGGTGTATATAGGGATACAGATACGCAGTATTTT
TRBV6-4	NA	TRBJ1-1	TRBD1	CASSAGGVQTEAFF	TGTGCCAGCAGTGCAGGGGGGGTGCAGACTGAAGCTTTCTTT
TRBV29-1	NA	TRBJ2-3	NA	CSAYRAVFFTDTQYF	TGCAGCGCCTACAGGGCAGTATTTTTTACAGATACGCAGTATTTT